Listed below are T cell receptor beta chains from one sample, sequenced in a study of T-cell memory formation after mild COVID-19. TCRdb used MiXCR to reprocess the 5' RACE reads, holding one entry per CDR3 protein. The sample lists approximately 300,000 distinct CDR3 sequences, 7.5% to 9.5% occurring once. The sequenced sample consisted of PBMCs or a T cell subset sorted from them (not recorded which). Receptors originate from a man in his late teens or twenties who had mild COVID-19 (a few samples of this study predate the infection). Cell type and time point are not known. CDR3s include the opening cysteine and the closing phenylalanine or tryptophan. Each record gives: V gene, clone size, J gene, D gene, CDR3 DNA, CDR3 protein. The D gene is left open where the match is weak. Some rows have no size entry. The others give once, few or many, or a class for an expanded clone.

v_call: TRBV27; clone_size: few; j_call: TRBJ1-6; d_call: TRBD1; cdr3_nt: TGTGCCAGCAGTTTATGGGCGGCATCGGACAGGAGACGTTCACCCCTCCACTTT; cdr3_aa: CASSLWAASDRRRSPLHF
v_call: TRBV20-1; clone_size: few; j_call: TRBJ2-5; d_call: TRBD2; cdr3_nt: TGCAGTGCTAGAGGCCGGGAGGGACAAGAGACCCAGTACTTC; cdr3_aa: CSARGREGQETQYF
v_call: TRBV18; clone_size: few; j_call: TRBJ1-2; d_call: NA; cdr3_nt: TGTGCCAGCTCACCACTCGGGCAGGTTAACTATGGCTACACCTTC; cdr3_aa: CASSPLGQVNYGYTF
v_call: TRBV20-1; clone_size: many; j_call: TRBJ1-6; d_call: NA; cdr3_nt: TGCAGTGCTAGAGTTGAGACAGGCTCCTATAATTCACCCCTCCACTTT; cdr3_aa: CSARVETGSYNSPLHF
v_call: TRBV6-5; clone_size: few; j_call: TRBJ1-2; d_call: TRBD1; cdr3_nt: TGTGCCAGCAGTACGCGACAGGGCGATAACTATGGCTACACCTTC; cdr3_aa: CASSTRQGDNYGYTF
v_call: TRBV11-3; clone_size: NA; j_call: TRBJ2-4; d_call: NA; cdr3_nt: TGTGCCAGCAGTTTAAGGGCCAGGGTAACGTACTTC; cdr3_aa: CASSLRARVTYF
v_call: TRBV20-1; clone_size: NA; j_call: TRBJ2-1; d_call: TRBD1; cdr3_nt: TGCAGTGCTGGGGCGACAGGGGGGGCACCCAATGAGCAGTTCTTC; cdr3_aa: CSAGATGGAPNEQFF
v_call: TRBV9; clone_size: few; j_call: TRBJ2-1; d_call: NA; cdr3_nt: TGTGCCAGCACTCCGCAGACTGGAGGGGAGCAGTTCTTC; cdr3_aa: CASTPQTGGEQFF
v_call: TRBV5-1; clone_size: NA; j_call: TRBJ1-1; d_call: TRBD1; cdr3_nt: TGCGCCAGTCAGGGACAGGCGGAGGCTGAAGCTTTCTTT; cdr3_aa: CASQGQAEAEAFF
v_call: TRBV4-2; clone_size: NA; j_call: TRBJ2-1; d_call: TRBD2; cdr3_nt: TGTGCCAGCAGCCCGTCTAGCGGGGGGGCGTATGAGCAGTTCTTC; cdr3_aa: CASSPSSGGAYEQFF
v_call: TRBV3-1; clone_size: NA; j_call: TRBJ1-4; d_call: NA; cdr3_nt: TGTGCCAGCAGCCAAGGGTCGTCAATCTGGGAAAAACTGTTTTTT; cdr3_aa: CASSQGSSIWEKLFF
v_call: TRBV9; clone_size: many; j_call: TRBJ1-3; d_call: NA; cdr3_nt: TGTGCCAGCAGCGTCCCCAACTCTGGAAACACCATATATTTT; cdr3_aa: CASSVPNSGNTIYF
v_call: TRBV4-1; clone_size: NA; j_call: TRBJ1-1; d_call: NA; cdr3_nt: TGCGCCAGCAGCCGCGCGGGCCAGGGGCTGGATGAAGCTTTCTTT; cdr3_aa: CASSRAGQGLDEAFF
v_call: TRBV7-2; clone_size: many; j_call: TRBJ1-1; d_call: NA; cdr3_nt: TGTGCCAGCAGCTTTGAAGGGATCACTGAAGCTTTCTTT; cdr3_aa: CASSFEGITEAFF
v_call: TRBV28; clone_size: NA; j_call: TRBJ2-3; d_call: TRBD2; cdr3_nt: TGTGCCAGCAGTTCGCCTAGCGGGGGGACGCAGTATTTT; cdr3_aa: CASSSPSGGTQYF
v_call: TRBV5-1; clone_size: NA; j_call: TRBJ1-2; d_call: NA; cdr3_nt: TGCGCCAGCAGCCGTACTACAGGCTCGGGGGACTATGGCTACACCTTC; cdr3_aa: CASSRTTGSGDYGYTF
v_call: TRBV12-3/TRBV12-4; clone_size: few; j_call: TRBJ1-3; d_call: NA; cdr3_nt: TGTGCCAGCAGTGGAACAGGGTCCCCTGGAAACACCATATATTTT; cdr3_aa: CASSGTGSPGNTIYF
v_call: TRBV14; clone_size: many; j_call: TRBJ1-5; d_call: NA; cdr3_nt: TGTGCCAGCAGCCAAGGAGGGAATCAGCCCCAGCATTTT; cdr3_aa: CASSQGGNQPQHF
v_call: TRBV10-3; clone_size: few; j_call: TRBJ2-5; d_call: NA; cdr3_nt: TGTGCCATCAAAGGACAGATGGGCCAAGAGACCCAGTACTTC; cdr3_aa: CAIKGQMGQETQYF
v_call: TRBV15; clone_size: many; j_call: TRBJ2-4; d_call: NA; cdr3_nt: TGTGCCACCAGCAGAGCTGCGGGAACACTAGCCAAAAACATTCAGTACTTC; cdr3_aa: CATSRAAGTLAKNIQYF
v_call: TRBV7-9; clone_size: NA; j_call: TRBJ2-2; d_call: TRBD2; cdr3_nt: TGTGCCAGCAGCGTTCCGGGGGGGCCGTACACCGGGGAGCTGTTTTTT; cdr3_aa: CASSVPGGPYTGELFF
v_call: TRBV5-1; clone_size: many; j_call: TRBJ2-5; d_call: NA; cdr3_nt: TGCGCCAGCAGCTTGGGTTCTGCGGGGCGGAGGGAGACCCAGTACTTC; cdr3_aa: CASSLGSAGRRETQYF
v_call: TRBV20-1; clone_size: few; j_call: TRBJ2-3; d_call: NA; cdr3_nt: TGCAGTGCTAGAGGGGGGGCTACGCAGTATTTT; cdr3_aa: CSARGGATQYF
v_call: TRBV18; clone_size: many; j_call: TRBJ2-3; d_call: TRBD1; cdr3_nt: TGTGCCAGCTCACAGAGGGGGCAAAGCACAGATACGCAGTATTTT; cdr3_aa: CASSQRGQSTDTQYF
v_call: TRBV5-5; clone_size: NA; j_call: TRBJ1-6; d_call: NA; cdr3_nt: TGTGCCAGCAGCTTAGTTCTCGGGAATTCACCCCTCCACTTT; cdr3_aa: CASSLVLGNSPLHF
v_call: TRBV7-2; clone_size: few; j_call: TRBJ2-5; d_call: TRBD2; cdr3_nt: TGTGCCAGCAGCCTCCCTAGCGGGGGGTTACAAGAGACCCAGTACTTC; cdr3_aa: CASSLPSGGLQETQYF
v_call: TRBV19; clone_size: NA; j_call: TRBJ1-5; d_call: NA; cdr3_nt: TGTGCCAGTAGTATCATCCCGGTTAATCAGCCCCAGCATTTT; cdr3_aa: CASSIIPVNQPQHF
v_call: TRBV10-3; clone_size: many; j_call: TRBJ1-2; d_call: NA; cdr3_nt: TGTGCCATCAGTGTTGCCGGGACAAAGTCCGGATATGGCTACACCTTC; cdr3_aa: CAISVAGTKSGYGYTF
v_call: TRBV7-9; clone_size: few; j_call: TRBJ2-7; d_call: TRBD1; cdr3_nt: TGTGCCAGCACGCTCCTTTTGGGACAGGGAAGCTACGAGCAGTACTTC; cdr3_aa: CASTLLLGQGSYEQYF
v_call: TRBV7-3; clone_size: NA; j_call: TRBJ2-6; d_call: NA; cdr3_nt: TGTGCCAGCAGCTTAATGGGGGCCAACGTCCTGACTTTC; cdr3_aa: CASSLMGANVLTF
v_call: TRBV28; clone_size: many; j_call: TRBJ1-3; d_call: TRBD1; cdr3_nt: TGTGCCAGCAGTTTATGGACAGGGGAGTCCGGAAACACCATATATTTT; cdr3_aa: CASSLWTGESGNTIYF
v_call: TRBV4-3; clone_size: NA; j_call: TRBJ2-2; d_call: NA; cdr3_nt: TGCGCCAGCAGCCAACCAGACCTCGGCACCGGGGAGCTGTTTTTT; cdr3_aa: CASSQPDLGTGELFF
v_call: TRBV5-1; clone_size: NA; j_call: TRBJ2-5; d_call: NA; cdr3_nt: TGCGCCAGCAGCTTGGGAGGCTCGGTCTCGGAGAGAGAGACCCAGTACTTC; cdr3_aa: CASSLGGSVSERETQYF
v_call: TRBV9; clone_size: few; j_call: TRBJ2-2; d_call: TRBD2; cdr3_nt: TGTGCCAGCACCTCTGCTAGCGGGGGGGCCTGGGGGGAGCTGTTTTTT; cdr3_aa: CASTSASGGAWGELFF
v_call: TRBV5-1; clone_size: NA; j_call: TRBJ2-4; d_call: NA; cdr3_nt: TGCGCCAGCAGCTTGGAGGCCCCAAACAAAAACATTCAGTACTTC; cdr3_aa: CASSLEAPNKNIQYF
v_call: TRBV19; clone_size: few; j_call: TRBJ1-5; d_call: NA; cdr3_nt: TGTGCCAGTAAGAGGCCCACAGGTCATCAGCCCCAGCATTTT; cdr3_aa: CASKRPTGHQPQHF
v_call: TRBV6-1; clone_size: few; j_call: TRBJ1-1; d_call: NA; cdr3_nt: TGTGCCAGCAGGTTCGGGAACACTGAAGCTTTCTTT; cdr3_aa: CASRFGNTEAFF
v_call: TRBV5-1; clone_size: NA; j_call: TRBJ2-3; d_call: TRBD1; cdr3_nt: TGCGCCAGCCGGGACAGTGGGTCTAGCACAGATACGCAGTATTTT; cdr3_aa: CASRDSGSSTDTQYF
v_call: TRBV6-1; clone_size: NA; j_call: TRBJ2-3; d_call: NA; cdr3_nt: TGTGCCAGCTCATCCTCAACGTCTAGCACAGATACGCAGTATTTT; cdr3_aa: CASSSSTSSTDTQYF
v_call: TRBV6-1; clone_size: many; j_call: TRBJ2-1; d_call: TRBD2; cdr3_nt: TGTGCCAGCATGGTTCTAGCGGGGGGGTTCAATGAGCAGTTCTTC; cdr3_aa: CASMVLAGGFNEQFF
v_call: TRBV7-9; clone_size: NA; j_call: TRBJ2-3; d_call: NA; cdr3_nt: TGTGCCAGCAGCTTAGAGGATTATACGCAGTATTTT; cdr3_aa: CASSLEDYTQYF